The 8 T cell receptor beta chains below were found in one sample sequenced in a study of T-cell memory formation after mild COVID-19. TCRdb processed the 5' RACE reads anew with MiXCR; each CDR3 protein has one entry. In the table there are around 340,000 distinct CDR3 sequences, approximately 21% of which are singletons. The specimen was PBMCs or a T cell subset sorted from them (not recorded which). These receptors were taken from an adult woman who had mild COVID-19 (a few samples of this study predate the infection). Cell type and time point are not known.

This clonotype occurred once. A much larger clone is a single base away; this may be a read error. The chain couples TRBV2 to TRBJ1-1, with a tentative D call TRBD1 (5 bases). This CDR3 contains 11 residues. In germline, CDR1 is SNHLY, CDR2 FYNNEI. Trimming removed 6 bases from V and 6 bases from J, with 8 bases in between. The CDR3 DNA follows: TGTGCCAGCAGGAGGGGAGCTGAAGCTTTCTTT. Amino acid sequence: CASRRGAEAFF.

This chain links TRBV3-1 with TRBJ2-7; D may be TRBD1 (5 bases). This CDR3 comprises 15 residues. Germline CDR1 reads LGHDT; CDR2 reads YNNKEL (reference sequence). V lost 4 bases and J lost 2, with 15 bases in between. CDR3 nucleotides: TGTGCCAGCAGCCGATCCCTAACAGGTGCCTACGAGCAGTACTTC. This encodes CASSRSLTGAYEQYF.

The chain is built from TRBV6-5 and TRBJ2-3; 10 nucleotides line up with TRBD2. The junction had 6 bases not matched to a gene; V was cut back by 4 bases and J by 5 bases. Germline V CDR1 and CDR2: MNHEY, SVGAGI. The CDR3 is made up of 15 amino acids. The CDR3 nucleotides read TGTGCCAGCAGTTGGGCTAGCGGGAGTTTAGATACGCAGTATTTT. Its protein is CASSWASGSLDTQYF.

This clonotype turned up a few times. The rearrangement links TRBV7-3 to TRBJ2-5, with D possibly matching TRBD2 (7 bases). CDR3 size: 15 residues. Looked up from germline, CDR1 is SGHTA and CDR2 is FQGTGA. The V gene lost 5 bases and the J gene lost 4 bases, with 17 bases spanning the gap. CDR3: CASSPSRGGVETQYF. CDR3 sequence (DNA): TGTGCCAGCAGCCCAAGTAGGGGGGGAGTAGAGACCCAGTACTTC.

This clonotype was found a few times. This chain joins TRBV4-1 and TRBJ2-7, with D possibly matching TRBD2 (5 bases). This CDR3 spans 14 amino acids. The germline gives CDR1 MGHRA, CDR2 YSYEKL. Trimming stripped 2 bases from V and 7 bases from J, with 15 bases between. The CDR3 is CASSQRGPPGEQYF. The CDR3 region has the DNA TGCGCCAGCAGCCAACGCGGACCGCCGGGGGAGCAGTACTTC.

This clonotype was found many times. CDR3 nucleotides: TGTGCCAGCAGTTTAATGGCAGGTGGGGAGACCCAGTACTTC. Protein sequence: CASSLMAGGETQYF. The rearrangement uses TRBV27 and TRBJ2-5; D is ambiguous. The CDR3 contains 14 residues. Trimming stripped 2 bases from V and 5 bases from J, with 12 bases between. Germline CDR1 and CDR2: MNHEY and SMNVEV (reference sequence).

V usage is TRBV12-3 or TRBV12-4 and J usage is TRBJ1-6, with 7 nucleotides matching TRBD1. V lost 4 bases to trimming and J lost 7 bases; unmatched junction nucleotides: 7. This CDR3 is built from 15 residues. The CDR3 nucleotides read TGTGCCAGCAGTTCTTACGGACAGGAGAATTCACCCCTCCACTTT. The encoded protein is CASSSYGQENSPLHF.

This chain joins TRBV29-1 and TRBJ1-2; perhaps TRBD1 as D (6 bases). Per the germline V gene, CDR1 is SQVTM and CDR2 is ANQGSEA. V lost 6 bases to trimming and J lost 8 bases, with 13 bases between them. The CDR3 extends over 11 amino acids. CDR3 coding DNA: TGCAGCGTCCACGGGGGGCCCGGCTACACCTTC. Amino acids: CSVHGGPGYTF.